One and the same sample provided the 20 T cell receptor beta chains below, sequenced in a study of blood T cell repertoires in COVID-19. Some clones are missing from TCRdb's copy, which holds only in-frame ones; the method was immunoSEQ multiplex PCR. This sample has roughly 230,000 clones, with 83% found just once. The sequenced sample consisted of peripheral blood. These receptors originate from a woman aged 45-65 years with acute or convalescent COVID-19.

The chain couples TRBV9 to TRBJ1-5; 7 nucleotides line up with TRBD1. V was pared by 3 bases and J by 6 bases, with 6 bases of the junction left unmatched. Germline V lookup: CDR1 SGDLS, CDR2 YYNGEE. The CDR3 is 14 residues long. The CDR3 here is CASSADRDFQPQHF. CDR3 DNA: TGTGCCAGCAGCGCCGACAGGGATTTTCAGCCCCAGCATTTT.

V and J are TRBV7-9 and TRBJ2-1, with TRBD2 as a possible D gene (5 bases). The CDR3 covers 12 residues. The germline gives CDR1 SEHNR, CDR2 FQNEAQ (reference sequence). Trimming removed 5 bases from V and 10 bases from J, with 12 bases in between. CDR3 amino acids: CASSPRGAEQFF. In nucleotides, the CDR3 is TGTGCCAGCAGCCCCCGGGGAGCCGAGCAGTTCTTC.

V usage is TRBV19 and J usage is TRBJ2-1, with unresolved D. CDR3 size: 18 residues. Germline V lookup: CDR1 LNHDA, CDR2 SQIVND (reference sequence). V lost 2 bases and J 0 bases, leaving 17 bases between the germline ends. CDR3: CASSIQANPSSSYNEQFF. The CDR3 nucleotides read TGTGCCAGTAGTATACAGGCTAATCCCAGCAGCTCCTACAATGAGCAGTTCTTC.

The rearrangement uses TRBV24-1 and TRBJ1-5, with 8 bases that match TRBD1. CDR1 is KGHDR, CDR2 SFDVKD, per germline. V shed 10 bases and J 6 bases; nucleotides not matched to a gene: 4. This CDR3 is 12 amino acids long. The CDR3 loop is CATQGAGQPQHF. The CDR3 DNA is TGTGCCACGCAGGGGGCAGGTCAGCCCCAGCATTTT.

This rearrangement joins TRBV5-4 to TRBJ1-6; 7 bases fit TRBD1. Trimming took 4 bases from V and 8 from J; bases not matched to a gene: 9. Per the germline V gene, CDR1 is SGHNT and CDR2 is YYREEE (reference sequence). The CDR3 extends over 15 amino acids. CDR3 DNA: TGTGCCAGCAGCCATCACGGGACAGCGGATTCACCCCTCCACTTT. Translation gives CASSHHGTADSPLHF.

V and J are TRBV4-1 and TRBJ2-1, with 15 nucleotides matching TRBD2. V lost 4 bases and J lost 4; bases outside the gene matches: 5. This CDR3 is built from 17 residues. Germline V lookup: CDR1 MGHRA, CDR2 YSYEKL. Here the CDR3 reads CASSRTSGRALYNEQFF. The CDR3 DNA reads TGCGCCAGCAGCCGGACTAGCGGGAGGGCCTTATACAATGAGCAGTTCTTC.

The rearrangement uses TRBV4-1 and TRBJ1-5, with D unclear. This CDR3 is 16 amino acids long. The germline CDR1 and CDR2 sequences are MGHRA and YSYEKL. The ends were cut back, 0 bases at V and 2 bases at J, with 11 bases in the middle. CDR3 in DNA: TGCGCCAGCAGCCAAGAAATTAAGGGAGGCAATCAGCCCCAGCATTTT. Translating gives CASSQEIKGGNQPQHF.

This clone has just one count. V gene TRBV29-1 combines with J gene TRBJ2-5, with a possible D match to TRBD1 (6 bases). Germline V CDR1 and CDR2: SQVTM, ANQGSEA. The CDR3 consists of 13 residues. V shed 6 bases and J shed 2 bases, with 13 bases lying between them. The CDR3 DNA reads TGCAGCGTCGCTACCGGGACACAAGAGACCCAGTACTTC. Encoded protein: CSVATGTQETQYF. Supplemented by reference TRBV29-1 and TRBJ2-5, the full variable domain reads SAVISQKPSRDICQRGTSLTIQCQVDSQVTMMFWYRQQPGQSLTLIATANQGSEATYESGFVIDKFPISRPNLTFSTLTVSNMSPEDSSIYLCSVATGTQETQYFGPGTRLLVL.

The rearrangement joins TRBV4-2 to TRBJ2-3; no clear D. V lost 0 bases to trimming and J lost 0 bases, with 4 bases between them. Germline V gene lookup returns CDR1 LGHNA and CDR2 YNFKEQ. The CDR3 is 14 residues long. CDR3 sequence (DNA): TGTGCCAGCAGCCAAGAGGCTAGCACAGATACGCAGTATTTT. Translated: CASSQEASTDTQYF.

This chain uses TRBV3-1 (or the pseudogene TRBV3-2) with TRBJ1-2; perhaps TRBD1 as D (5 bases). Germline CDR1 LGHDT, CDR2 YNNKEL (reference sequence). The CDR3 runs 12 residues. V was trimmed by 10 bases and J by 5 bases, leaving 14 bases between them. In nucleotides, the CDR3 is TGTGCCACGCAAGGGGCAGGGTATGGCTACACCTTC. It specifies CATQGAGYGYTF.

This chain uses TRBV15 with TRBJ1-3; D is uncertain. Germline V CDR1 and CDR2: LNHNV, YYDKDF (reference sequence). The V end lost 4 bases, the J end lost 0 bases, and 10 bases lay between the germline ends. This CDR3 is built from 15 residues. The CDR3 region has the DNA TGTGCCACCAGCATAGACCGCTACTCTGGAAACACCATATATTTT. Residues: CATSIDRYSGNTIYF.

This clone was seen once. The chain joins TRBV3-1 (or the pseudogene TRBV3-2) to TRBJ2-1; D is undetermined. The CDR3 is made up of 15 amino acids. V lost 4 bases to trimming and J lost 0 bases, with 10 bases between them. Germline lookup yields CDR1 LGHDT and CDR2 YNNKEL (reference sequence). The CDR3 DNA is TGTGCCAGCAGCCCCGTAAGGAGCTCCTACAATGAGCAGTTCTTC. Its protein product is CASSPVRSSYNEQFF.

This clone was seen once. The DNA for the CDR3 is TGTGCCACCAGTCCTAGCGGTCCCACAGATACGCAGTATTTT. Translating it yields CATSPSGPTDTQYF. The chain couples TRBV24-1 to TRBJ2-3; 7 bases fit TRBD2. V lost 6 bases to trimming and J lost 2 bases; unmatched junction nucleotides: 4. CDR3 length equals 14 residues. The V gene's germline CDR1 is KGHDR and CDR2 SFDVKD.

The CDR3 DNA is TGCAGCGTTGCCAGCGGGGGGACGAATGAGCAGTTCTTC. It yields the protein CSVASGGTNEQFF. The gene calls are TRBV29-1 and TRBJ2-1; 9 bases match TRBD2. Per germline, CDR1 SQVTM and CDR2 ANQGSEA. This CDR3 comprises 13 residues. Losses at the gene ends were 4 bases for V and 7 bases for J; bases not matched to a gene: 5.

The genes are TRBV9 and TRBJ2-5; perhaps TRBD2 as D (5 bases). This CDR3 contains 14 residues. Germline assignment: CDR1 SGDLS and CDR2 YYNGEE. The V and J ends lost 0 bases and 3 bases respectively, with 9 bases between them. The CDR3 nucleotides read TGTGCCAGCAGCGTAGGGCCGAGGGAAGAGACCCAGTACTTC. Translating it yields CASSVGPREETQYF.

The chain combines TRBV6-2 or TRBV6-3 with TRBJ1-1; D not certain. V lost 6 bases and J lost 4, with 9 bases in between. Germline-derived CDR1 and CDR2 are MNHEY and SVGEGT. CDR3 size: 12 residues. CDR3 region: CASSSRGTEAFF. The DNA of the CDR3 is TGTGCCAGCAGCAGTCGAGGCACTGAAGCTTTCTTT.

The chain employs TRBV19 and TRBJ1-4; perhaps TRBD1 as D (5 bases). Trimming pared 7 bases from V and 7 bases from J, leaving 19 bases between. Per germline, CDR1 LNHDA and CDR2 SQIVND (reference sequence). The CDR3 covers 15 residues. CDR3 region: CASIRGGGAREKLFF. The CDR3 coding sequence is TGTGCCAGTATTCGAGGAGGAGGGGCCCGTGAAAAACTGTTTTTT.

The V gene is TRBV6-2 or TRBV6-3, the J gene TRBJ1-5; 7 nucleotides line up with TRBD1. V trimming: 5 bases; J trimming: 0 bases; junction bases outside the gene matches: 10. There are 17 residues in the CDR3. Germline lookup yields CDR1 MNHEY and CDR2 SVGEGT. The CDR3 is CASSRNIGQDSNQPQHF. The CDR3 DNA reads as TGTGCCAGCAGTAGAAACATCGGACAGGATAGCAATCAGCCCCAGCATTTT.

The chain is built from TRBV6-5 and TRBJ1-3, with TRBD1 identical over 8 bases. The junction had 6 bases not matched to a gene; V was cut back by 6 bases and J by 2 bases. Germline values: CDR1 MNHEY, CDR2 SVGAGI. The CDR3 runs to 15 residues. CDR3 amino acids: CASSTQTGAGNTIYF. The CDR3 DNA sequence: TGTGCCAGCAGCACTCAGACAGGGGCTGGAAACACCATATATTTT.

V and J are TRBV7-9 and TRBJ1-1, with D possibly matching TRBD1 (6 bases). Trimming stripped 10 bases from V and 5 bases from J, with 14 bases between. In germline, CDR1 is SEHNR, CDR2 FQNEAQ (reference sequence). The CDR3 runs to 12 residues. The CDR3 is CAITGIGTEAFF. In DNA, the CDR3 is TGTGCCATAACAGGGATCGGAACTGAAGCTTTCTTT.